Shown below are 22 T cell receptor beta chains from a single sample sequenced in a study of cytomegalovirus exposure and HLA in healthy donors. Profiling relied on immunoSEQ multiplex PCR, and the TCRdb table lists in-frame clones only, not all of them. In the table there are over 75,000 clones, roughly 88% of which are singletons. Sequencing used PBMCs. The receptor set was obtained from a young man in good health and CMV-seronegative.

This clone showed up just a few times. Here the CDR3 DNA reads TGTGCCAGCAGCCTATTGACAGGGATTTCCAATTCACCCCTCCACTTT. Translated: CASSLLTGISNSPLHF. The J gene is TRBJ1-6, the V gene TRBV28; TRBD1 agrees at 7 bases. J gave up 7 bases and V 6 bases, and 12 bases lay outside the gene matches. CDR3 length equals 16 residues. In germline, CDR1 is MDHEN, CDR2 SYDVKM.

V and J are TRBV25-1 and TRBJ2-1; 9 bases line up with TRBD1. There are 13 residues in the CDR3. V was clipped by 6 bases and J by 7 bases; unmatched bases: 4. Germline V gene sequence: CDR1 MGHDK, CDR2 SYGVNS. CDR3: CASRQGAVNEQFF. DNA for the CDR3: TGTGCCAGCAGACAGGGGGCAGTGAATGAGCAGTTCTTC.

V is TRBV5-5 and J is TRBJ2-7; the D is unclear. The germline V gene has CDR1 SGHKS and CDR2 YYEKEE (reference sequence). The CDR3 length is 11 residues. V was shortened by 4 bases and J by 1 base, with 3 bases between the two germline ends. The CDR3 loop is CASSESYEQYF. The DNA for the CDR3 is TGTGCCAGCAGCGAGTCCTACGAGCAGTACTTC.

The V gene is TRBV18, the J gene TRBJ1-2; possibly TRBD1 for D (6 bases). The CDR3 runs to 15 residues. Germline CDR1 KGHSH, CDR2 LQKENI. V lost 3 bases and J lost 0, with 11 bases in between. The CDR3 reads CASSPRTDPNYGYTF. The CDR3 DNA reads as TGTGCCAGCTCACCGCGGACAGACCCTAACTATGGCTACACCTTC.

The chain recombines TRBV10-1 with TRBJ2-3; TRBD1 matches at 8 bases. The germline gives CDR1 WNHNN, CDR2 SYGVQD (reference sequence). The CDR3 runs 14 residues. The junction had 9 bases not matched to a gene; V was cut back by 8 bases and J by 5 bases. The CDR3 is CASGDRTGLDTQYF. The CDR3 DNA is TGCGCCAGCGGGGACCGGACAGGGTTAGATACGCAGTATTTT.

The chain combines TRBV4-1 with TRBJ2-7; 9 bases map to TRBD2. Germline V gene sequence: CDR1 MGHRA, CDR2 YSYEKL. V lost 1 base to trimming and J lost 2 bases; unmatched junction nucleotides: 6. This CDR3 spans 16 amino acids. Here the CDR3 reads CASSQGEREDTYEQYF. The CDR3 nucleotides read TGCGCCAGCAGCCAAGGGGAGCGGGAGGATACCTACGAGCAGTACTTC.

This clone was detected once. At the DNA level, this CDR3 is encoded by other sequences in the same sample as well. Written as DNA, the CDR3 is TGTGCCAGCAGTTTGAGAGAGACCCAGTACTTC. This sequence encodes CASSLRETQYF. The chain is built from TRBV28 and TRBJ2-5; D call uncertain. With 3 bases removed from V and 4 bases from J, the gap between germline ends came to 3 bases. In germline, CDR1 is MDHEN, CDR2 SYDVKM. CDR3 length: 11 residues.

This rearrangement joins TRBV19 to TRBJ2-7, with D possibly matching TRBD1 (6 bases). CDR1 is LNHDA, CDR2 SQIVND, per germline (reference sequence). CDR3 length: 16 amino acids. V was trimmed by 5 bases and J by 0 bases, leaving 17 bases between them. As DNA, the CDR3 is TGTGCCAGTAGTTTCGGGACAAGACCTGGCTCCTACGAGCAGTACTTC. This encodes CASSFGTRPGSYEQYF.

This clone was seen a few times. The gene calls are TRBV28 and TRBJ1-2; D uncertain. The CDR3 contains 11 residues. CDR1 and CDR2 (germline): MDHEN, SYDVKM. V lost 6 bases to trimming and J lost 3 bases, with 5 bases between them. The CDR3 nucleotides are TGTGCCAGCAGCCAGGACTATGGCTACACCTTC. Protein product: CASSQDYGYTF.

The gene calls are TRBV28 and TRBJ1-1; D is perhaps TRBD1 (6 bases). Germline CDR1 MDHEN, CDR2 SYDVKM. The CDR3 runs 15 residues. V was cut by 6 bases and J by 0 bases, with 14 bases left in between. The CDR3 DNA reads as TGTGCCAGCAGACCAGGACAGATGATGAACACTGAAGCTTTCTTT. Translating gives CASRPGQMMNTEAFF.

Concerning this clone itself: At one boundary the junction diverges from the germline segment, which might be a read error. This chain uses TRBV6-5 with TRBJ2-3; TRBD2 agrees at 7 bases. The CDR3 spans 14 residues. Germline lookup yields CDR1 MNHEY and CDR2 SVGAGI. As DNA, the CDR3 is TGTGCCAGCAGGGACCCGATAGGACTAGATGCGCAGTATTTT. Translated: CASRDPIGLDAQYF.

This clone occurred once. V and J are TRBV11-2 and TRBJ2-2; a weak D match, TRBD1 (5 bases). The CDR3 spans 15 residues. Trimming left V 0 bases short and J 8 bases short, with 13 bases between. Looked up from germline, CDR1 is SGHAT and CDR2 is FQNNGV. CDR3 residues: CASSLEGLMVGELFF. Here the CDR3 DNA reads TGTGCCAGCAGCTTAGAGGGGCTAATGGTAGGGGAGCTGTTTTTT.

The chain joins TRBV18 to TRBJ1-3, with 8 nucleotides matching TRBD1. This CDR3 is built from 17 residues. J lost 0 bases, V lost 0 bases, and 4 bases had no gene match. CDR1 KGHSH and CDR2 LQKENI come from the germline V gene. CDR3 nucleotides: TGTGCCAGCTCACCACCTCAGGGGGCCCACTCTGGAAACACCATATATTTT. Its translation is CASSPPQGAHSGNTIYF.

This clone is a singleton in its sample. The chain joins TRBV6-6 to TRBJ1-2; TRBD1 might be the D (6 bases). V lost 7 bases and J lost 5, with 17 bases in between. CDR1 and CDR2 (germline): MNHNY, SVGAGI (reference sequence). This CDR3 comprises 14 residues. CDR3 protein: CASINGAGEYGYTF. For the CDR3, the DNA is TGTGCCAGCATCAACGGGGCAGGGGAGTATGGCTACACCTTC.

The chain couples TRBV9 to TRBJ1-1, with D hard to call. This CDR3 comprises 13 residues. The V and J ends lost 4 bases and 5 bases respectively, with 12 bases between them. Germline V CDR1 and CDR2: SGDLS, YYNGEE. The CDR3 reads CASSPLRETEAFF. In nucleotides, the CDR3 is TGTGCCAGCAGCCCGTTGAGGGAGACTGAAGCTTTCTTT. Full variable domain (outside the CDR3, taken from reference TRBV9 and TRBJ1-1): DSGVTQTPKHLITATGQRVTLRCSPRSGDLSVYWYQQSLDQGLQFLIQYYNGEERAKGNILERFSAQQFPDLHSELNLSSLELGDSALYFCASSPLRETEAFFGQGTRLTVV.

This clone was picked up one time. The V and J genes are TRBV7-8 and TRBJ2-5, with D perhaps TRBD1 (6 bases). Germline CDR1 is SGHVS and CDR2 is FQNEAQ. CDR3 length: 15 amino acids. Between the trimmed V and J ends, which lost 3 bases and 1 base, there was a span of 12 bases. The CDR3 sequence is CASSLDTGIQETQYF. Written as DNA, the CDR3 is TGTGCCAGCAGCTTGGACACAGGGATCCAAGAGACCCAGTACTTC.

This rearrangement joins TRBV11-2 to TRBJ2-1; 8 positions agree with TRBD2. This CDR3 region has 15 residues. The V gene's germline CDR1 is SGHAT and CDR2 FQNNGV. The V and J ends lost 3 bases and 6 bases, in that order; junction bases with no gene match: 7. The CDR3 reads CASSFDGGGPNEQFF. The CDR3 DNA reads TGTGCCAGCAGCTTTGATGGCGGGGGGCCCAATGAGCAGTTCTTC.

There are a few counts of this clone. The V call is TRBV28, the J call TRBJ1-2; maybe TRBD1 (6 bases). Germline CDR1 and CDR2: MDHEN and SYDVKM. Trimming removed 6 bases from V and 4 bases from J, with 12 bases in between. The CDR3 has 13 amino acids. CDR3 DNA: TGTGCCAGCAGGACGACAGGAGGCTATGGCTACACCTTC. As protein: CASRTTGGYGYTF.

The genes are TRBV7-9 and TRBJ2-5, with 11 bases lining up with TRBD2. Germline values: CDR1 SEHNR, CDR2 FQNEAQ (reference sequence). The CDR3 totals 14 residues. J gave up 5 bases and V 6 bases, and 5 bases lay outside the gene matches. Written as DNA, the CDR3 is TGTGCCAGCAGTAAAACTAGCGGGAGCGAGACCCAGTACTTC. Translated: CASSKTSGSETQYF.

This chain links TRBV27 with TRBJ2-1, with D possibly TRBD1 on 5 matching bases. Germline V gene data show CDR1 as MNHEY and CDR2 as SMNVEV (reference sequence). Trimming removed 6 bases at V and 6 bases at J, with 18 bases between. The CDR3 has 15 residues. The DNA of the CDR3 is TGTGCCAGCAGCCCGCAGGGTGCGGCGCGCAATGAGCAGTTCTTC. Translation: CASSPQGAARNEQFF.

The genes are TRBV25-1 and TRBJ2-1; maybe TRBD2 (6 bases). CDR3 length: 16 amino acids. V gave up 1 base and J gave up 7 bases, with 17 bases separating them. CDR1 MGHDK and CDR2 SYGVNS come from the germline V gene. The chain's CDR3 is CASSEFDFVGGNEQFF. The DNA for the CDR3 is TGTGCCAGCAGTGAATTTGATTTTGTAGGAGGGAATGAGCAGTTCTTC.

This chain joins TRBV5-6 and TRBJ2-7; no reliable D call. Germline V gene data show CDR1 as SGHDT and CDR2 as YYEEEE. The CDR3 contains 12 residues. V was shortened by 3 bases and J by 0 bases, with 4 bases between the two germline ends. The chain's CDR3 is CASSSYSYEQYF. As DNA, the CDR3 is TGTGCCAGCAGCTCCTACTCCTACGAGCAGTACTTC.